The entry that follows covers one TCR beta chain sequence. This sample is part of a study of blood T cells in healthy people across ages. The second PCR ran about 6 to 11 cycles with a sample-barcoded 5' primer and J-beta primers. TCRdb re-derived calls from the 5' RACE reads in MiXCR, one entry per CDR3 protein. The data hold hundreds of thousands of distinct CDR3 sequences, with 45% to 70% observed a single time. CDR3 size: 16 residues. Between the trimmed V and J ends, which lost 5 bases and 6 bases, there was a span of 21 bases. Germline assignment: CDR1 SGHVS and CDR2 FNYEAQ. Material: blood. The rearrangement joins TRBV7-6 to TRBJ2-3, with D possibly being TRBD1 or TRBD2 (5 bases each). This sequence originates from a man aged 40-50 years in good health. Here the CDR3 DNA reads TGTGCCAGCAGCCCTACCCGGGGCGGTTACATGGATACGCAGTATTTT. Encoded protein: CASSPTRGGYMDTQYF.